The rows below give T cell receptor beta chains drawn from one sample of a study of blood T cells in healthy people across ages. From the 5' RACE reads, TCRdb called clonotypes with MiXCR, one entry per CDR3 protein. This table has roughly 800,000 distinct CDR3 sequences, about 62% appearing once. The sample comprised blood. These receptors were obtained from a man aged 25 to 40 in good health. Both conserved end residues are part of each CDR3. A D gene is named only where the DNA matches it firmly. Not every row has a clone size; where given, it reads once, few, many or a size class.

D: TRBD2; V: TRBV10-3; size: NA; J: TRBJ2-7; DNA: TGTGCCATCGGTCTAGCGGACTACGAGCAGTACTTC; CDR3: CAIGLADYEQYF
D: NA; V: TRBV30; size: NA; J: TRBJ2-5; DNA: TGTGCCTGGGACCGGCGGGGAAAGACCCAGTACTTC; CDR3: CAWDRRGKTQYF
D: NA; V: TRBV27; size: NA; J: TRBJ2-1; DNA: TGTGCCAGCACGCGGAATACTGAGCAGTTCTTC; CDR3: CASTRNTEQFF
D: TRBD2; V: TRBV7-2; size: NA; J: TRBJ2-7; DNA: TGTGCCGGCAGCTCTAGCGGGAACAACTACGAGCAGTACTTC; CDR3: CAGSSSGNNYEQYF
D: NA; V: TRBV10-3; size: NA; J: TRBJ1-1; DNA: TGTGCCATCAGTGAGTCGGAATCAGGTGAAGCTTTCTTT; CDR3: CAISESESGEAFF
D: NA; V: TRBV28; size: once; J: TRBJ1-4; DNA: TGTGCCAGCAGTCCTTCGGGGACAACAGATGAAAAACTGTTTTTT; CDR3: CASSPSGTTDEKLFF
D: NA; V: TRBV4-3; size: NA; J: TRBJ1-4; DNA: TGCGCCAGCAGCCAAGCTCCCGGAACTAATGAAAAACTGTTTTTT; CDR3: CASSQAPGTNEKLFF
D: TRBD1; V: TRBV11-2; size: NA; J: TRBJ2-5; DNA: TGTGCCAGCACCGTAAACAGGGGGAGGGAGACCCAGTACTTC; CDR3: CASTVNRGRETQYF
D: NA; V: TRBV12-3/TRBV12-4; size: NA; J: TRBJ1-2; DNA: TGTGCCAGCAGCTCCCAACTGAACTATGGCTACACCTTC; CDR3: CASSSQLNYGYTF
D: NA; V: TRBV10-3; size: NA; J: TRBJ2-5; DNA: TGTGCCATCAGTCAAGGGGCGCCAGAGACCCAGTACTTC; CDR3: CAISQGAPETQYF
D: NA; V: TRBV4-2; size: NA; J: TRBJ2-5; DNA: TGTACCAGCAGCCAATCCGACAGGAAAGAGACCCGGTACTTC; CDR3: CTSSQSDRKETRYF
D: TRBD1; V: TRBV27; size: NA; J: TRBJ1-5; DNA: TGTGCCAGCAGTCCTTCGACAGGGCACATCAATCAGCCCCAGCATTTT; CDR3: CASSPSTGHINQPQHF
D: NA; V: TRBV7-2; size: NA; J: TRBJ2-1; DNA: TGTGCCAGCAGCTTTGACCGGACTAGGGGGGGTGAGCAGTTCTTC; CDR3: CASSFDRTRGGEQFF
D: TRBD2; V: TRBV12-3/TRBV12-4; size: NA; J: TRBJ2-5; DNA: TGTGCCAGCAGAGCCGGGACTAGCGGGAATGAGCAGTACTTC; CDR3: CASRAGTSGNEQYF
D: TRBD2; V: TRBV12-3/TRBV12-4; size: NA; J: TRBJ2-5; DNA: TGTGCCAGCAGTCCCGGACTAGCGGAGCAGTACTTC; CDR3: CASSPGLAEQYF
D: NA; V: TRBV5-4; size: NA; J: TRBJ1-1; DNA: TGTGCCAGCAGCTTGGCTGGAATAAACACTGAAGCTTTCTTT; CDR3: CASSLAGINTEAFF
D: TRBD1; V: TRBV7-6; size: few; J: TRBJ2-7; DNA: TGTGCCAGCAGCCCGGACAGGGTGGAGGACGAGCAGTACTTC; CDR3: CASSPDRVEDEQYF
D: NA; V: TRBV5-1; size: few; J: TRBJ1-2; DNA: TGCGCCAGCAGCTTTGGACCTGTCTATGGCTACACCTTC; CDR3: CASSFGPVYGYTF
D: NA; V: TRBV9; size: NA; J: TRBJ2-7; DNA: TGTGCCAGCATCCGGAATAGGGGCATCTCCTACGAGCAGTACTTC; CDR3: CASIRNRGISYEQYF
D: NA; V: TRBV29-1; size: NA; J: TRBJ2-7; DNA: TGCAGCGCCCTTACTGGCGGGACCCACCCTGAGTACTTC; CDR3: CSALTGGTHPEYF
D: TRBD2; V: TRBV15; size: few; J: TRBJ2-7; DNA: TGTGCCACCAGCAGAGATGGGACTAGCGTCTACGAGCAGTACTTC; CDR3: CATSRDGTSVYEQYF
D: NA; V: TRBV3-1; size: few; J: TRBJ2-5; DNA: TGTGCCAGCAGCCCGAAAAGCGGGCCTGAGTACTTC; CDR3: CASSPKSGPEYF
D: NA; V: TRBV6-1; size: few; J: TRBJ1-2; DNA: TGTGCCAGCACAAAGAATCTCGGACTCCTACCGCTCTATGGCTACACCTTC; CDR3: CASTKNLGLLPLYGYTF
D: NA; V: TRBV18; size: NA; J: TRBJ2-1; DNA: TGTGCCAGCTCACCACCCAGTTTCCCCGATGGGAATGAGCAGTTCTTC; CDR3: CASSPPSFPDGNEQFF
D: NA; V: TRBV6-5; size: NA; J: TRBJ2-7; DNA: TGTGCCAGCGCGTCGGGACCGATCTACGAGCAGTACTTC; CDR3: CASASGPIYEQYF
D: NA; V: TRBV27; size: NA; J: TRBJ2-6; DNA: TGTGCCAGCAGGAGGGGACAACTAATCTCTGGGGCCAACGTCCTGACTTTC; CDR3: CASRRGQLISGANVLTF
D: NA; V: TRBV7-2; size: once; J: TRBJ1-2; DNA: TGTGCCAGCAACTTAGATCTCTATGGCTACACCTTC; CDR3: CASNLDLYGYTF
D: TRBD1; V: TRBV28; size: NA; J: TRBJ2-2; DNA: TGTGCCAGCAGTGGACAGGAGACCGGGGAGCTGTTTTTT; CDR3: CASSGQETGELFF
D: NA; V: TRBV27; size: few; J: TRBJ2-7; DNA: TGTGCCAGCAGTTGGAACGGCAGGACCTACGAGCAGTACTTC; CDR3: CASSWNGRTYEQYF
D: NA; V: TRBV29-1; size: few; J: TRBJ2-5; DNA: TGCAGCGGGGATGGGGGGGAGACCCAGTACTTC; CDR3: CSGDGGETQYF
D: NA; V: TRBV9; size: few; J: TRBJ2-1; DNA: TGTGCCAGCAGCTTGGAGGACTCTACCTACAATGAGCAGTTCTTC; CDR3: CASSLEDSTYNEQFF
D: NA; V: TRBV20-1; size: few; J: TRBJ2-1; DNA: TGCAGTGCTAGTTCCGGGGCAACAACCTACAATGAGCAGTTCTTC; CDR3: CSASSGATTYNEQFF
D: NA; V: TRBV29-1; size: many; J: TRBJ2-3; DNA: TGCAGCGCCGGGGATTGGGGGACTAGCACAGATACGCAGTATTTT; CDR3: CSAGDWGTSTDTQYF
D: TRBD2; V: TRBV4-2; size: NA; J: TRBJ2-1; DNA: TGTGCCAGCAGCCAGAGTGCTAGCGGCTCCTACAATGAGCAGTTCTTC; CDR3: CASSQSASGSYNEQFF
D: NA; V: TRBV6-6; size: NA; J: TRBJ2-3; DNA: TGTGCCAGCTTATACCAACGCACAGATACGCAGTATTTT; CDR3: CASLYQRTDTQYF
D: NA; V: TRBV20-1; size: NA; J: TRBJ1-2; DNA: TGCAGTGGGAGCGACAGGTCTCGCTATGGCTACACCTTC; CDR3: CSGSDRSRYGYTF
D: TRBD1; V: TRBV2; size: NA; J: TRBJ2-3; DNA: TGTGCCAGCGGGGACAGGGGGGGAAGCACAGATACGCAGTATTTT; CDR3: CASGDRGGSTDTQYF
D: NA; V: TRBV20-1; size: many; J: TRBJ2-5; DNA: TGCAGTGCTAGGGTACAAGAGACCCAGTACTTC; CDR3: CSARVQETQYF
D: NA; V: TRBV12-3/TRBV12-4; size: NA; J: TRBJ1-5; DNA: TGTGCCAGCAGTTTGTACAGGAAGGGCAATCAGCCCCAGCATTTT; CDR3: CASSLYRKGNQPQHF
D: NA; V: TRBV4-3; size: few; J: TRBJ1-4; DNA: TGCGCCAGCAGCCAAGAGGCGGTCAGGGATGAAAAACTGTTTTTT; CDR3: CASSQEAVRDEKLFF
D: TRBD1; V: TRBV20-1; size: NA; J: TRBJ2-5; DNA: TGCAGTGCTCCTAGACGGGACAGGGGGCTTGAGACCCAGTACTTC; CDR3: CSAPRRDRGLETQYF
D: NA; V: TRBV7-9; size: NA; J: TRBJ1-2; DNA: TGTGCCAGCAGCTCACAAGGAGGTTGGGACTATGGCTACACCTTC; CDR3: CASSSQGGWDYGYTF
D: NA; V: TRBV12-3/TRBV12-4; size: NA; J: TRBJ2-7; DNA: TGTGCCAGCAGTCCCGTAGGGACTGAGTACGAGCAGTACTTC; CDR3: CASSPVGTEYEQYF
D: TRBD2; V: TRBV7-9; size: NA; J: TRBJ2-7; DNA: TGTGCCAGCAGCGAACAGACTAGCGGGAACCACGAGCAGTACTTC; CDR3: CASSEQTSGNHEQYF
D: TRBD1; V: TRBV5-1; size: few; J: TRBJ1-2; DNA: TGCGCCAGCAGCTTGGCCGTTGGACAGGGGGCTAGCTACACCTTC; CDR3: CASSLAVGQGASYTF
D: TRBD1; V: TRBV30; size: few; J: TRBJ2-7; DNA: TGTGCCTGGAGTAAAGGGACAGGGCGCAACGAGCAGTACTTC; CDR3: CAWSKGTGRNEQYF
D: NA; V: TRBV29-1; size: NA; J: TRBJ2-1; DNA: TGCAGCGTTACTGTTACCTACAATGAGCAGTTCTTC; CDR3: CSVTVTYNEQFF
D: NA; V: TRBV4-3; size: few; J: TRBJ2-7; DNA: TGCGCCAGCAGCCAATCGTCCTCGTTCACCTACGAGCAGTACTTC; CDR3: CASSQSSSFTYEQYF
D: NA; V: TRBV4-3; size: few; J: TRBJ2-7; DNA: TGCGCCAGCAGCCAAGGGGTCGGGATTCACGAGCAGTACTTC; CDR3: CASSQGVGIHEQYF